This TCR beta chain was retrieved from a study of blood T cell repertoires in COVID-19. For the study at large: From the United States, Italy and Spain came samples of acute and convalescent COVID-19.

Assay used: immunoSEQ multiplex PCR; TCRdb lists only in-frame clones, some missing. The sample contains 290,000 or so clones, roughly 90% of which appear only once. The length of the CDR3 is 15 residues. CDR1 and CDR2 (germline): KGHSH, LQKENI. V dropped 3 bases and J dropped 7; count of bases not matched to a gene: 6. The participants were between about 18 and 90 years old and came from 20 to 30 US areas. The J gene is TRBJ1-4, the V gene TRBV18, with TRBD1 identical over 9 bases. Material: PBMCs or T cells enriched from blood (not recorded which). This sequence was found in a woman younger than 35 with acute COVID-19. CDR3 coding DNA: TGTGCCAGCTCACCGCTGGGACAGGGAAGTGAAAAACTGTTTTTT. This codes for CASSPLGQGSEKLFF.